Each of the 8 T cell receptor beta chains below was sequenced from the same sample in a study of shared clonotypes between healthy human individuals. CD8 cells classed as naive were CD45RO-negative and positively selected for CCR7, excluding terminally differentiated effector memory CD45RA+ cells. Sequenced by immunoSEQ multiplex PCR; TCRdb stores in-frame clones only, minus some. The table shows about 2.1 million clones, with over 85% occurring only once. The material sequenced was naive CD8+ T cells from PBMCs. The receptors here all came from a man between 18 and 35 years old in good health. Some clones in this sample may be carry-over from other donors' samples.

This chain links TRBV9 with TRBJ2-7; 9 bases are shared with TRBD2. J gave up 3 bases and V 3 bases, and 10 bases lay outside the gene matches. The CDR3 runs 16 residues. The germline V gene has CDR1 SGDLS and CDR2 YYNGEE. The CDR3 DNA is TGTGCCAGCAGCGGAGGGGCCGGGACTAGCAACTACGAGCAGTACTTC. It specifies CASSGGAGTSNYEQYF.

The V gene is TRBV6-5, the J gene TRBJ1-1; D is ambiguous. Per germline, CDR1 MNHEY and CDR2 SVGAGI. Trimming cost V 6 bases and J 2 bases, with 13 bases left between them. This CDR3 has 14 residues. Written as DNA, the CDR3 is TGTGCCAGCAGCCTCTCGGGAGATAACACTGAAGCTTTCTTT. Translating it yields CASSLSGDNTEAFF.

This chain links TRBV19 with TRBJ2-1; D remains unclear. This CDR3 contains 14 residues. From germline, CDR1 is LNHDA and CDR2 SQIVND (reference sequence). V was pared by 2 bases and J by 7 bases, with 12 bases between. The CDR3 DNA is TGTGCCAGTAGTATAATCCCAAACCGGAATGAGCAGTTCTTC. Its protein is CASSIIPNRNEQFF.

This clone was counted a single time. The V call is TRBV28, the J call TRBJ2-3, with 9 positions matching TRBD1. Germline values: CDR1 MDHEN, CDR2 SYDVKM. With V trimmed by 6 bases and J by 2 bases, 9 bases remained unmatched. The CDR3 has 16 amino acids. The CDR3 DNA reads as TGTGCCAGCAGCCCCGCTGGACAGGGGATCACAGATACGCAGTATTTT. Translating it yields CASSPAGQGITDTQYF.

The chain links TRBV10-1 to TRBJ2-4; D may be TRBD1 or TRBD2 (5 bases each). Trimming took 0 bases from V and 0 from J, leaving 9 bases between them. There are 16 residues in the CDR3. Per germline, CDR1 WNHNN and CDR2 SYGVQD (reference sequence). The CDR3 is CASSESRGLAKNIQYF. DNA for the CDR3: TGCGCCAGCAGTGAGTCGAGGGGTCTAGCCAAAAACATTCAGTACTTC.

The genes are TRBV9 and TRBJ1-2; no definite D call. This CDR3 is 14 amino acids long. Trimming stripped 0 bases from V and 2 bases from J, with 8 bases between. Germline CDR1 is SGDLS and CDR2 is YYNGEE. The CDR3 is CASSVAPENYGYTF. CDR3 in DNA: TGTGCCAGCAGCGTAGCACCAGAGAACTATGGCTACACCTTC.

CDR3 amino acids: CASRLSLAGASNEQFF. The CDR3 nucleotides read TGCGCCAGCAGACTCTCTCTAGCGGGAGCTTCCAATGAGCAGTTCTTC. The gene calls are TRBV4-1 and TRBJ2-1, with 10 bases that match TRBD2. The CDR3 is 16 residues long. Trimming removed 6 bases from V and 6 bases from J; junction bases left unmatched: 11. Germline V gene sequence: CDR1 MGHRA, CDR2 YSYEKL.

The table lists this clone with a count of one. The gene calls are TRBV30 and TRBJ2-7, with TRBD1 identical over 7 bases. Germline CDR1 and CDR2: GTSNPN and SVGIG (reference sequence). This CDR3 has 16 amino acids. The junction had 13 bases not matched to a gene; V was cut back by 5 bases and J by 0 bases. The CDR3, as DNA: TGTGCCTGGGGGGACAGTCCCTCGGCCCCCTCCTACGAGCAGTACTTC. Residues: CAWGDSPSAPSYEQYF.